Following are 2 T cell receptor beta chains from one sample sequenced in a study of CD8 T cells in ankylosing spondylitis (TCRdb year 2017). The receptor library was made with 5' RACE. Instrument used: Illumina HiSeq 2500. TCRdb reran the public reads through fastp at Q25 and MiXCR, keeping productive beta chains. Entries are consolidated by CDR3 protein sequence, retaining the most common genes and DNA. The sample table lists about 280,000 distinct CDR3 sequences, around 19% of them with a count of one. Jointly, the top ten make up less than 9% of the sample. The sample comprised blood, either unsorted or a sorted T cell fraction (not recorded which). Receptors originate from a male donor with ankylosing spondylitis or in good health (not recorded which).

The chain has TRBV10-3 and TRBJ2-1; TRBD2 matches at 11 bases. The length of the CDR3 is 14 residues. Trimming at V came to 4 bases and at J to 9 bases, leaving 5 bases not matched to a gene. Germline V gives CDR1 ENHRY, CDR2 SYGVKD. CDR3 nucleotides: TGTGCCATCAGTGGACTAGCGGGGTGTGGTGAGCAGTTCTTC. Translation gives CAISGLAGCGEQFF.

The V gene is TRBV5-1, the J gene TRBJ2-3, with TRBD1 matching over 8 bases. This CDR3 has 15 residues. In germline, CDR1 is SGHRS, CDR2 YFSETQ. Trimming at V came to 3 bases and at J to 4 bases, leaving 7 bases not matched to a gene. CDR3 residues: CASSSDRGLPDTQYF. The CDR3 coding sequence is TGCGCCAGCAGCTCTGACAGGGGCCTCCCAGATACGCAGTATTTT.